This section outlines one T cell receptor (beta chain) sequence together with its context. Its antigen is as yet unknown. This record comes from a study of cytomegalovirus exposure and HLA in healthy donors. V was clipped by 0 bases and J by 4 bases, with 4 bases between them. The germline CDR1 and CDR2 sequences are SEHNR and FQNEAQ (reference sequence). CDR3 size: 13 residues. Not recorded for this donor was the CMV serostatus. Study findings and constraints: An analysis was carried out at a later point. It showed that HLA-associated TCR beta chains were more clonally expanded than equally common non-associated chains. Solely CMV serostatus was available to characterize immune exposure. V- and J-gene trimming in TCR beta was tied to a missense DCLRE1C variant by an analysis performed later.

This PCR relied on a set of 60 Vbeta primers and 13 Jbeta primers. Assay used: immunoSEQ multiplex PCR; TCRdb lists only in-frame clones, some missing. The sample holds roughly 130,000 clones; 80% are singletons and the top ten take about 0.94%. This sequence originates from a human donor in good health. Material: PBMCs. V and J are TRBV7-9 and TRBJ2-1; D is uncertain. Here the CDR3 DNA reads TGTGCCAGCAGCTTAGCGCGGTACAATGAGCAGTTCTTC. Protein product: CASSLARYNEQFF. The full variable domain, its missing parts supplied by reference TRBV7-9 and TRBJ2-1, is DTGVSQNPRHKITKRGQNVTFRCDPISEHNRLYWYRQTLGQGPEFLTYFQNEAQLEKSRLLSDRFSAERPKGSFSTLEIQRTEQGDSAMYLCASSLARYNEQFFGPGTRLTVL.